The next 19 T cell receptor beta chains were all read from a single sample in a study of vaccination effects on CD4 cells after COVID-19. At the end of approximately 10 days of culture, CD4+ T cells were isolated. Sequenced by immunoSEQ multiplex PCR; TCRdb stores in-frame clones only, minus some. This sample has about 74,000 clones; over 60% occur once, and the top ten carry roughly 1.9%. Their recognized antigens are unknown. This specimen consisted of CD4+ T cells from PBMCs cultured without peptide, obtained before COVID-19 vaccination. Source of these receptors: a human donor who received a COVID-19 vaccine.

V and J are TRBV6-5 and TRBJ1-2; TRBD1 is a possible D gene (6 bases). This CDR3 region has 15 residues. CDR1 and CDR2 from the germline V gene are MNHEY and SVGAGI. The V end lost 4 bases, the J end lost 3 bases, and 15 bases lay between the germline ends. In DNA, the CDR3 is TGTGCCAGCAGTTCCAACAGGGACGTGGACTATGGCTACACCTTC. Its translation: CASSSNRDVDYGYTF.

The chain carries TRBV28 and TRBJ2-2; TRBD1 matches 8 bases. The germline gives CDR1 MDHEN, CDR2 SYDVKM. This CDR3 has 17 amino acids. Losses at the gene ends were 4 bases for V and 10 bases for J; bases not matched to a gene: 17. The CDR3 coding sequence is TGTGCCAGCAGTTCCCGCCCTACAGGGGGGCAGATCAAGGAGCTGTTTTTT. Its protein product is CASSSRPTGGQIKELFF.

The rearrangement uses TRBV5-8 and TRBJ1-6; D is undetermined. Trimming took 9 bases from V and 10 from J, leaving 14 bases between them. This CDR3 has 12 amino acids. From germline, CDR1 is SGHTS and CDR2 YDEGEE. The CDR3: CATGRLGSPLHF. The CDR3 coding sequence is TGTGCCACCGGCCGACTGGGCTCACCCCTCCACTTT.

The rearrangement links TRBV15 to TRBJ2-5; the D gene is possibly TRBD1 (7 bases). Trimming took off 1 base at V and 3 bases at J, with 12 bases between the two ends. CDR3 length: 15 amino acids. The germline gives CDR1 LNHNV, CDR2 YYDKDF (reference sequence). CDR3 loop: CATSRVGRGEETQYF. CDR3 nucleotides: TGTGCCACCAGCAGAGTGGGCAGGGGGGAAGAGACCCAGTACTTC.

This chain connects TRBV28 to TRBJ1-5; no clear D. Germline V CDR1 and CDR2: MDHEN, SYDVKM. V shed 2 bases and J shed 7 bases, with 6 bases lying between them. The length of the CDR3 is 12 residues. CDR3 nucleotides: TGTGCCAGCAGTTTAATAGGCCAGCCCCAGCATTTT. It translates to CASSLIGQPQHF.

The genes are TRBV6-5 and TRBJ2-3; D is ambiguous. In germline, CDR1 is MNHEY, CDR2 SVGAGI. V was trimmed by 2 bases and J by 4 bases, leaving 7 bases between them. CDR3 length: 13 residues. The CDR3 loop reads CASSYRAADTQYF. CDR3 nucleotides: TGTGCCAGCAGTTACAGGGCAGCAGATACGCAGTATTTT.

The gene calls are TRBV11-1 and TRBJ1-1; D remains unclear. This CDR3 spans 13 amino acids. Trimming removed 1 base at V and 1 base at J, with 4 bases between. Germline V gene data show CDR1 as SGHAT and CDR2 as FQDESV (reference sequence). The CDR3, as DNA: TGTGCCAGCAGCTTAGGCAGGAACACTGAAGCTTTCTTT. It translates to CASSLGRNTEAFF.

This clone was recorded once. The chain is built from TRBV6-5 and TRBJ1-2; D is possibly TRBD1 (6 bases). This CDR3 is built from 13 residues. Trimming pared 5 bases from V and 8 bases from J, leaving 15 bases between. CDR1 and CDR2 (germline): MNHEY, SVGAGI. The CDR3 loop reads CASSPNRARGYTF. The CDR3 region has the DNA TGTGCCAGCAGTCCTAACAGGGCTAGGGGCTACACCTTC.

This clone has just a few counts. V gene TRBV7-2 combines with J gene TRBJ2-1, with TRBD1 matching 9 bases. Germline V CDR1 and CDR2: SGHTA, FQGNSA. V lost 5 bases, J lost 2 bases, and 7 bases stayed unmatched. This CDR3 spans 16 amino acids. CDR3 sequence reads: CASSLLGQGPYNEQFF. The DNA for the CDR3 is TGTGCCAGCAGCCTTCTCGGACAGGGGCCCTACAATGAGCAGTTCTTC.

The chain is built from TRBV6-5 and TRBJ2-1; D tentatively fits TRBD1 or TRBD2 (5 bases each). Germline V gives CDR1 MNHEY, CDR2 SVGAGI. The CDR3 spans 13 residues. V lost 5 bases and J 5 bases, leaving 10 bases between the germline ends. The CDR3 nucleotides read TGTGCCAGCAGTACGGGACGCAACAATGAGCAGTTCTTC. As protein: CASSTGRNNEQFF.

CDR3 bases: TGTGCCATCCCTCGCAGGCCCTCGTCACATTCACCCCTCCACTTT. Translation gives CAIPRRPSSHSPLHF. This chain links TRBV11-2 with TRBJ1-6; no reliable D call. Germline values: CDR1 SGHAT, CDR2 FQNNGV. CDR3 length equals 15 residues. With 10 bases removed from V and 8 bases from J, the gap between germline ends came to 21 bases.

The chain couples TRBV6-5 to TRBJ1-3; D unresolved. CDR1 and CDR2 (germline): MNHEY, SVGAGI. Trimming took 2 bases from V and 0 from J, leaving 11 bases between them. The CDR3 has 16 amino acids. In DNA, the CDR3 is TGTGCCAGCAGTTACCAAGGAACCCTCTCTGGAAACACCATATATTTT. This sequence encodes CASSYQGTLSGNTIYF.

The chain links TRBV4-2 to TRBJ1-4; the D gene is possibly TRBD1 (6 bases). Trimming stripped 2 bases from V and 8 bases from J, with 15 bases between. Per germline, CDR1 LGHNA and CDR2 YNFKEQ. This CDR3 region has 15 residues. CDR3 DNA sequence: TGTGCCAGCAGCCAACCTGACAGGTCAGGAGAAAAACTGTTTTTT. This codes for CASSQPDRSGEKLFF.

On this clone itself: This specimen includes other DNA sequences encoding the same CDR3. The rearrangement uses TRBV9 and TRBJ1-2; the D gene is possibly TRBD1 (6 bases). CDR3 length: 14 residues. V lost 0 bases, J lost 2 bases, and 8 bases lay in between. The V gene's germline CDR1 is SGDLS and CDR2 YYNGEE. CDR3 DNA sequence: TGTGCCAGCAGCGTAGGTCAGGGGAACTATGGCTACACCTTC. Protein product: CASSVGQGNYGYTF.

This clone was counted a few times. This chain connects TRBV6-2 or TRBV6-3 to TRBJ2-2, with a tentative D call TRBD1 (5 bases). This CDR3 region has 14 residues. From germline, CDR1 is MNHEY and CDR2 SVGEGT. The V end lost 6 bases, the J end lost 10 bases, and 18 bases lay between the germline ends. This CDR3 reads CASSDETAISELFF. The CDR3 nucleotides are TGTGCCAGCAGCGACGAGACAGCAATCTCGGAGCTGTTTTTT.

This clone was recorded only once. This CDR3 is CASRPGHHTEAFF. The CDR3 DNA is TGTGCCAGCAGACCGGGACACCACACTGAAGCTTTCTTT. The rearrangement links TRBV6-5 to TRBJ1-1; D is possibly TRBD1 (6 bases). The CDR3 consists of 13 residues. CDR1 and CDR2 (germline): MNHEY, SVGAGI. Trimming took 6 bases from V and 3 from J, leaving 11 bases between them.

This chain links TRBV21-1 with TRBJ2-4; the D call TRBD1 from the table was never checked on the DNA. TRBV21-1 is listed as a pseudogene. The CDR3 extends over 16 amino acids. This CDR3 reads CASSKFRGRPKNIQYF. CDR3 nucleotide sequence: TGTGCCAGCAGCAAGTTCAGGGGGCGACCCAAAAACATTCAGTACTTC.

This chain joins TRBV3-1 (or the pseudogene TRBV3-2) and TRBJ2-5; 9 bases are shared with TRBD2. The length of the CDR3 is 18 residues. The V gene's germline CDR1 is LGHDT and CDR2 YNNKEL (reference sequence). The J segment lost 4 bases and the V segment lost 3 bases, leaving 15 bases of the junction unmatched. The CDR3: CASSQADRAGGRGETQYF. The DNA for the CDR3 is TGTGCCAGCAGCCAGGCCGACCGAGCGGGGGGAAGGGGAGAGACCCAGTACTTC.

The V and J genes are TRBV2 and TRBJ1-5; 10 bases agree with TRBD1. J was trimmed by 2 bases and V by 6 bases; bases with no gene match: 7. The CDR3 runs 16 residues. Germline assignment: CDR1 SNHLY and CDR2 FYNNEI. The CDR3, as DNA: TGTGCCAGCAGCAAACTCGGGACAGGGGGCAATCAGCCCCAGCATTTT. Amino acids: CASSKLGTGGNQPQHF.